The rows below give T cell receptor beta chains drawn from one sample of a study of lymphopenia after photon versus proton radiotherapy. Sequencing was performed with immunoSEQ multiplex PCR; in TCRdb, only in-frame clones are kept and a portion is missing. The sample records 30,000 to 45,000 clones, roughly nine tenths being singletons. Here the sequenced sample was peripheral blood, taken from a patient treated with photon-based radiotherapy. All receptors derive from a man in his sixties with cholangiocarcinoma. Each CDR3 is given with its conserved first and last residue. The D gene is left open where the match is weak. Size is stated for part of the rows, as once, few or many counts, or as a class when the clone is expanded.

v_gene: TRBV18; j_gene: TRBJ2-5; abundance: -; d_gene: -; CDR3nt: TGTGCCAGCTCACCCCTCCCCCCCGGGGCAGGGCAAGAGACCCAGTACTTC; CDR3aa: CASSPLPPGAGQETQYF
v_gene: TRBV28; j_gene: TRBJ2-1; abundance: -; d_gene: -; CDR3nt: TGTGCCAGCAGTCCCGAGGTGCGGGAACAGGGAAAATTCAATGAGCAGTTCTTC; CDR3aa: CASSPEVREQGKFNEQFF
v_gene: TRBV7-8; j_gene: TRBJ1-1; abundance: -; d_gene: -; CDR3nt: TGTGCCAGCAGCTTATTAGCTGGTCTGAACACTGAAGCTTTCTTT; CDR3aa: CASSLLAGLNTEAFF
v_gene: TRBV18; j_gene: TRBJ1-2; abundance: few; d_gene: -; CDR3nt: TGTGCCAGCGACCGGGACGCAACTTATGGCTACACCTTC; CDR3aa: CASDRDATYGYTF
v_gene: TRBV5-6; j_gene: TRBJ1-5; abundance: few; d_gene: -; CDR3nt: TGTGCCAGCAGCTCATCCAGTCAGCCCCAGCATTTT; CDR3aa: CASSSSSQPQHF
v_gene: TRBV25-1; j_gene: TRBJ2-7; abundance: -; d_gene: -; CDR3nt: TGTGCCAGCAGTGACTTGACAGCAGACTACGAGCAGTACTTC; CDR3aa: CASSDLTADYEQYF
v_gene: TRBV9; j_gene: TRBJ2-7; abundance: -; d_gene: TRBD1; CDR3nt: TGTGCCAGCAGTCCCACAGGGGGCCTTGGCTACGAGCAGTACTTC; CDR3aa: CASSPTGGLGYEQYF
v_gene: TRBV9; j_gene: TRBJ1-3; abundance: -; d_gene: -; CDR3nt: TGTGCCAGCAGCGTAGGACCCGGAAACACCATATATTTT; CDR3aa: CASSVGPGNTIYF
v_gene: TRBV4-1; j_gene: TRBJ1-1; abundance: -; d_gene: -; CDR3nt: TGCGCCAGCAGCCACGGGGGGATTCTGGGGCTAAACACTGAAGCTTTCTTT; CDR3aa: CASSHGGILGLNTEAFF
v_gene: TRBV28; j_gene: TRBJ2-7; abundance: -; d_gene: -; CDR3nt: TGTGCCAGCACCCAGTCGGGCAGGGGAATCACCGAGCAGTACTTC; CDR3aa: CASTQSGRGITEQYF
v_gene: TRBV5-5; j_gene: TRBJ2-1; abundance: -; d_gene: TRBD2; CDR3nt: TGTGCCAGCAGCTTGGCCGCCCAACTAGCGGGGCAGGACAATGAGCAGTTCTTC; CDR3aa: CASSLAAQLAGQDNEQFF
v_gene: TRBV6-4; j_gene: TRBJ2-1; abundance: -; d_gene: -; CDR3nt: TGTGCCAGCAGTGACGGGGCAGAAGCCAACAATGAGCAGTTCTTC; CDR3aa: CASSDGAEANNEQFF
v_gene: TRBV28; j_gene: TRBJ2-5; abundance: once; d_gene: -; CDR3nt: TGTGCCAGCAGTGACGAGGGGGGTAGAGAGACCCAGTACTTC; CDR3aa: CASSDEGGRETQYF
v_gene: TRBV10-3; j_gene: TRBJ2-7; abundance: -; d_gene: -; CDR3nt: TGTGCCATCAGTGCCCAGTTAAGCTCCTACGAGCAGTACTTC; CDR3aa: CAISAQLSSYEQYF
v_gene: TRBV7-6; j_gene: TRBJ2-7; abundance: -; d_gene: TRBD1; CDR3nt: TGTGCCAGCAGCCCTCAGGGGGTAGGTTTCGAGCAGTACTTC; CDR3aa: CASSPQGVGFEQYF
v_gene: TRBV21-1; j_gene: TRBJ2-5; abundance: -; d_gene: -; CDR3nt: TGTGCCAGCAGCAAAGGCCGCAACTTAGTAAAAGAGACCCAGTACTTC; CDR3aa: CASSKGRNLVKETQYF
v_gene: TRBV28; j_gene: TRBJ1-4; abundance: -; d_gene: TRBD1; CDR3nt: TGTGCCAGTTGGAGTCCGTGGGCAGGGGGAGGGAAGAGTGAAAAACTGTTTTTT; CDR3aa: CASWSPWAGGGKSEKLFF
v_gene: TRBV6-5; j_gene: TRBJ2-7; abundance: -; d_gene: TRBD2; CDR3nt: TGTGCCAGCAGTCCGACTAGCTCCCACTACGAGCAGTACTTC; CDR3aa: CASSPTSSHYEQYF
v_gene: TRBV28; j_gene: TRBJ2-7; abundance: -; d_gene: TRBD2; CDR3nt: TGTGCCAGCAGTATACTAGCGGCCAGCTCCTACGAGCAGTACTTC; CDR3aa: CASSILAASSYEQYF
v_gene: TRBV28; j_gene: TRBJ1-2; abundance: -; d_gene: -; CDR3nt: TGTGCCAGCTTTGAGAGGGTATTCGGCTACACCTTC; CDR3aa: CASFERVFGYTF
v_gene: TRBV5-6; j_gene: TRBJ2-7; abundance: -; d_gene: -; CDR3nt: TGTGCCAGCAGCCGCCAGGGCTACGAGCAGTACTTC; CDR3aa: CASSRQGYEQYF
v_gene: TRBV2; j_gene: TRBJ2-6; abundance: -; d_gene: TRBD1; CDR3nt: TGTGCCAGCTCCATTAAACAGGGGGCATCTGGGGCCAACGTCCTGACTTTC; CDR3aa: CASSIKQGASGANVLTF
v_gene: TRBV11-2; j_gene: TRBJ2-4; abundance: -; d_gene: TRBD1; CDR3nt: TGTGCCAGCAGCCCCAGGACAGGGTTGGTGGACATTCAGTACTTC; CDR3aa: CASSPRTGLVDIQYF